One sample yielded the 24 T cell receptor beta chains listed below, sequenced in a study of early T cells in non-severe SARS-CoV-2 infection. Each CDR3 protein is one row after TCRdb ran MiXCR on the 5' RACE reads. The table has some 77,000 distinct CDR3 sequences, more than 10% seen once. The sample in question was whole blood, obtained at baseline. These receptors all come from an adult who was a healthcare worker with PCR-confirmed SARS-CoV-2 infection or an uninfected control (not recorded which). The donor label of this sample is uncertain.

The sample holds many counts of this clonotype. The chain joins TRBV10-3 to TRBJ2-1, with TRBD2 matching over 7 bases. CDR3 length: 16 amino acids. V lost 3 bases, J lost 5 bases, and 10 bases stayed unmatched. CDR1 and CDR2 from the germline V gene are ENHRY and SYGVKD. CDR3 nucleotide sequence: TGTGCCATCAGTGACCGTGGCGGGAGAATCAACAATGAGCAGTTCTTC. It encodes CAISDRGGRINNEQFF.

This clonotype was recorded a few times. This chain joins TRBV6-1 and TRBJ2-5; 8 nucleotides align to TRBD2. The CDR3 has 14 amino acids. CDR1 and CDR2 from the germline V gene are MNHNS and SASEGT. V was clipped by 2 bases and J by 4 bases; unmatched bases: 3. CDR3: CASSEPAGVETQYF. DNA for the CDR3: TGTGCCAGCAGTGAACCAGCGGGAGTAGAGACCCAGTACTTC.

DNA of the CDR3: TGTGCCAGCAGTTCACAAGCCGCAGGGGGCGATGACTACACCTTC. Translating gives CASSSQAAGGDDYTF. The V call is TRBV6-5, the J call TRBJ1-2; 8 bases are shared with TRBD1. Germline CDR1 is MNHEY and CDR2 is SVGAGI. V lost 4 bases and J lost 10; bases outside the gene matches: 14. The CDR3 runs to 15 residues.

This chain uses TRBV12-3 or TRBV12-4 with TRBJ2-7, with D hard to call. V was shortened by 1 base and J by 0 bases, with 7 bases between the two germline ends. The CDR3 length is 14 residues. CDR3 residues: CASSLDGSSYEQYF. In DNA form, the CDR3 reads TGTGCCAGCAGTTTAGATGGTAGCTCCTACGAGCAGTACTTC.

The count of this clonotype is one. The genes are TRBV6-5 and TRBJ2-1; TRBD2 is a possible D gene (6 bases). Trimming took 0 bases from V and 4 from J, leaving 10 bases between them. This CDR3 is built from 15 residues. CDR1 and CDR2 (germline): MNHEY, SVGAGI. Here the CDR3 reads CASSYSAGQYNEQFF. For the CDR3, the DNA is TGTGCCAGCAGTTACTCAGCGGGCCAATACAATGAGCAGTTCTTC.

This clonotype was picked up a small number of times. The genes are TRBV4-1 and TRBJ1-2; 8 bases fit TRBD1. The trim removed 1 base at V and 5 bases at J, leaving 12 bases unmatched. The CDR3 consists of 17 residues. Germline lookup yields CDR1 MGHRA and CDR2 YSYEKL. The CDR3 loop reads CASSQAPGQGLNYGYTF. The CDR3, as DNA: TGCGCCAGCAGCCAAGCCCCCGGACAGGGACTGAATTATGGCTACACCTTC.

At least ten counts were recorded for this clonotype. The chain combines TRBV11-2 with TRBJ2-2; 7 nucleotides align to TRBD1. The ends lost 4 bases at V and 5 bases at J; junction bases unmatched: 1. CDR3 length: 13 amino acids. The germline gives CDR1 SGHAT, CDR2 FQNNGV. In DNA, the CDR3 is TGTGCCAGCAGCTCGGACAGGACCGGGGAGCTGTTTTTT. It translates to CASSSDRTGELFF. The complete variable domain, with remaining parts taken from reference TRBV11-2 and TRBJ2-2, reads EAGVAQSPRYKIIEKRQSVAFWCNPISGHATLYWYQQILGQGPKLLIQFQNNGVVDDSQLPKDRFSAERLKGVDSTLKIQPAKLEDSAVYLCASSSDRTGELFFGEGSRLTVL.

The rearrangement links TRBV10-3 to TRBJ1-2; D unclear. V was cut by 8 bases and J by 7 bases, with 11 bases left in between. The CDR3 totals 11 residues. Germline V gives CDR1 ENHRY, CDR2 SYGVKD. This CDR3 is CAIGEGFGYTF. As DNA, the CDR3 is TGTGCCATCGGCGAAGGGTTTGGCTACACCTTC.

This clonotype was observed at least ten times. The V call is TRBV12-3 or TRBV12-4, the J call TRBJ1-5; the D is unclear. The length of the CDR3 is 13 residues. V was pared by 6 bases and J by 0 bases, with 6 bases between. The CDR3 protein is CASSFYSNQPQHF. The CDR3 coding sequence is TGTGCCAGCAGCTTCTATAGCAATCAGCCCCAGCATTTT.

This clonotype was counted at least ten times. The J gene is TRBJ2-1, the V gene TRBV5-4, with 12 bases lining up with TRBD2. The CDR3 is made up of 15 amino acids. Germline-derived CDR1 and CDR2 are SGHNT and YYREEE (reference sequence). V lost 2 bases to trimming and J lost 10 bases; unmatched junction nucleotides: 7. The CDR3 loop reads CASSFSSGGAREQFF. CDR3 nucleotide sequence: TGTGCCAGCAGCTTTTCTAGCGGGGGGGCTAGGGAGCAGTTCTTC.

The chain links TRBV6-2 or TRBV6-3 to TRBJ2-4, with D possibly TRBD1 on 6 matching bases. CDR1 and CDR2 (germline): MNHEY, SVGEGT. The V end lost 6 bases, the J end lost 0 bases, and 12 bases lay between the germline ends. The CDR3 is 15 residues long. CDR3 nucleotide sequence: TGTGCCAGCAGCCCCAGGGGCGAAGCCAAAAACATTCAGTACTTC. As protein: CASSPRGEAKNIQYF.

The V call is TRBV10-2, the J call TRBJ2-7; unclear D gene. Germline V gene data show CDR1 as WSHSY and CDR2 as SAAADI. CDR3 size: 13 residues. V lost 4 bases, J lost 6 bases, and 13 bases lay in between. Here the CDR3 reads CASSASGRPEQYF. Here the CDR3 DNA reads TGCGCCAGCAGTGCCTCAGGAAGGCCCGAGCAGTACTTC.

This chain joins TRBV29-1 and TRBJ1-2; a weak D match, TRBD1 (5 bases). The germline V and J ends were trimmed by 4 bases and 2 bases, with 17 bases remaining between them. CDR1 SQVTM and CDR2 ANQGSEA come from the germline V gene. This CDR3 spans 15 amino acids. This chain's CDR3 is CSVVSRDGVNYGYTF. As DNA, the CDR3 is TGCAGCGTTGTATCTAGGGACGGCGTCAACTATGGCTACACCTTC.

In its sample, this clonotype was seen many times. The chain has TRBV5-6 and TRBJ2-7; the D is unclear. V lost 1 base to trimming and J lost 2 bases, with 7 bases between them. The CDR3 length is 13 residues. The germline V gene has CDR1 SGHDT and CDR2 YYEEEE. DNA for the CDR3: TGTGCCAGCAGCTTGAATCTAGCCTACGAGCAGTACTTC. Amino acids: CASSLNLAYEQYF.

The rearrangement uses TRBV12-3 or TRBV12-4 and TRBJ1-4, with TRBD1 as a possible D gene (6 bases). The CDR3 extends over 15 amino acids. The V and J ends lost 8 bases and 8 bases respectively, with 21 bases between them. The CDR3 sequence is CASSLGGQAREKLFF. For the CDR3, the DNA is TGTGCCAGCTCCCTGGGGGGGCAGGCACGGGAAAAACTGTTTTTT.

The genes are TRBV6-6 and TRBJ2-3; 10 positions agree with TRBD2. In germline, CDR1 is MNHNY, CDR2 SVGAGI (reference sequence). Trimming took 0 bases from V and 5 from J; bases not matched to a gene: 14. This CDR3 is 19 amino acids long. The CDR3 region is CASSYSPFASGSAGDTQYF. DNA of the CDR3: TGTGCCAGCAGTTACTCGCCCTTTGCTAGCGGGAGCGCTGGAGATACGCAGTATTTT.

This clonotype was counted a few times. CDR3: CASSLTENTEAFF. CDR3 sequence (DNA): TGCGCCAGCAGCTTAACAGAGAACACTGAAGCTTTCTTT. The chain uses TRBV5-1 and TRBJ1-1; no clear D. Germline loops: CDR1 SGHRS, CDR2 YFSETQ. The CDR3 loop spans 13 amino acids. The V and J ends lost 2 bases and 1 base respectively, with 6 bases between them.

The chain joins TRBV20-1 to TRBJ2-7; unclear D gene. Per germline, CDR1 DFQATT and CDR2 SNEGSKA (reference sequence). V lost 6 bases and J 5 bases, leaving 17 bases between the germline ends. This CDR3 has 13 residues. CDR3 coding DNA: TGCAGTGCGGTTTTAGGCGGAACGAACGAGCAGTACTTC. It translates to CSAVLGGTNEQYF.

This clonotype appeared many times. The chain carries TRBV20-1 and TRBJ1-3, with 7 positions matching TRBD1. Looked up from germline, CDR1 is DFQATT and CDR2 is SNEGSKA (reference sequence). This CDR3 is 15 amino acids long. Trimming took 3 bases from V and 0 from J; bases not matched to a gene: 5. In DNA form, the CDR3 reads TGCAGTGCTAGGGACAGGTCTAGCTCTGGAAACACCATATATTTT. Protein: CSARDRSSSGNTIYF.

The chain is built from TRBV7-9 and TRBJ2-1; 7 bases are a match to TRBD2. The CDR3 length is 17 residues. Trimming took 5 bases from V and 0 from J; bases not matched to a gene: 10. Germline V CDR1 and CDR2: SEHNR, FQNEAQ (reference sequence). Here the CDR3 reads CASSPPGRVSSYNEQFF. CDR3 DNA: TGTGCCAGCAGCCCCCCAGGGAGGGTAAGCTCCTACAATGAGCAGTTCTTC.

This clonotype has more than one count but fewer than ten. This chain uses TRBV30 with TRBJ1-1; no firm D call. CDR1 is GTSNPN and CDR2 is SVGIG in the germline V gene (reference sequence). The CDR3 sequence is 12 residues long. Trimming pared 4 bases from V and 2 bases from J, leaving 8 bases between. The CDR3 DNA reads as TGTGCCTGGAATGACGGCAACACTGAAGCTTTCTTT. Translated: CAWNDGNTEAFF.

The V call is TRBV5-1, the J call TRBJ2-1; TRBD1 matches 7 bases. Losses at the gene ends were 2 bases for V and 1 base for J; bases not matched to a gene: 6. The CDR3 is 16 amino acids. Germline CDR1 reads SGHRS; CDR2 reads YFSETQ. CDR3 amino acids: CASSFTTGQSYNEQFF. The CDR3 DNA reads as TGCGCCAGCAGCTTTACCACGGGACAGTCCTACAATGAGCAGTTCTTC.

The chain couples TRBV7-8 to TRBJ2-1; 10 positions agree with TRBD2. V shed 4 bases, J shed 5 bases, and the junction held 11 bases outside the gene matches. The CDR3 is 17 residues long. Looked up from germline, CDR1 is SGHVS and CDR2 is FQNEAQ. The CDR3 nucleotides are TGTGCCAGCAGCTGGTCCGCTAGCGGGAGTGGGGACAATGAGCAGTTCTTC. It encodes CASSWSASGSGDNEQFF.

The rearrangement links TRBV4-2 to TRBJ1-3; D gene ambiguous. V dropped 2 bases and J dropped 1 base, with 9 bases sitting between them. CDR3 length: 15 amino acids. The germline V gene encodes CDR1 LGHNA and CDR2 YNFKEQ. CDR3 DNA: TGTGCCAGCAGCCAAAGCGGTGTTTCTGGAAACACCATATATTTT. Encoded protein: CASSQSGVSGNTIYF.